Listed here are 11 T cell receptor beta chains from one sample, sequenced in a study of T cell repertoires in cytomegalovirus infection. A single record per CDR3 protein comes from TCRdb applying MiXCR to the reads. Of around 570,000 distinct CDR3 sequences in the sample, 35% to 50% were seen once. Their antigens remain unidentified. The starting material was cultured PBMCs, obtained from culture after CMV antigen stimulation. The receptors derive from a human donor in good health (CMV status not recorded). Some clones in this sample may be carry-over from other donors' samples.

This sequence joins TRBV6-7 and TRBJ2-3; D is undetermined. TRBV6-7 is placed among ORFs of uncertain function. Deletions cut 1 base from V and 2 bases from J, with 13 bases between. This CDR3 comprises 16 residues. The CDR3 loop reads CASSYLRSMTTDTQYF. CDR3 DNA: TGTGCCAGCAGTTACTTGAGGTCCATGACCACAGATACGCAGTATTTT.

The chain uses TRBV2 and TRBJ2-3; no clear D. V lost 7 bases and J 6 bases, leaving 14 bases between the germline ends. The germline V gene has CDR1 SNHLY and CDR2 FYNNEI. The CDR3 is 13 amino acids. For the CDR3, the DNA is TGTGCCAGCAATTCTCTAGGTTTGGATACGCAGTATTTT. Its protein product is CASNSLGLDTQYF.

This sequence joins TRBV12-3 or TRBV12-4 and TRBJ2-1, with D unresolved. The length of the CDR3 is 13 residues. V was shortened by 7 bases and J by 4 bases, with 11 bases between the two germline ends. The CDR3 region has the DNA TGTGCCAGCAAAGCAGCCCGGTACAATGAGCAGTTCTTC. Translated, it gives CASKAARYNEQFF.

This clonotype was picked up a small number of times. The chain couples TRBV19 to TRBJ2-5; the D is unclear. The CDR3 spans 11 residues. CDR1 is LNHDA and CDR2 is SQIVND in the germline V gene (reference sequence). The V end lost 7 bases, the J end lost 5 bases, and 8 bases lay between the germline ends. This CDR3 reads CASTVGETQYF. CDR3 DNA sequence: TGTGCCAGTACAGTAGGGGAGACCCAGTACTTC. The variable domain in full, completed from reference TRBV19 and TRBJ2-5, reads DGGITQSPKYLFRKEGQNVTLSCEQNLNHDAMYWYRQDPGQGLRLIYYSQIVNDFQKGDIAEGYSVSREKKESFPLTVTSAQKNPTAFYLCASTVGETQYFGPGTRLLVL.

V usage is TRBV5-5 and J usage is TRBJ1-1, with D possibly being TRBD1 (5 bases). Trimming cost V 4 bases and J 4 bases, with 17 bases left between them. The CDR3 is made up of 15 amino acids. The germline CDR1 and CDR2 sequences are SGHKS and YYEKEE (reference sequence). The chain's CDR3 is CASSPRTPRGTEAFF. For the CDR3, the DNA is TGTGCCAGCAGCCCCAGGACCCCGAGGGGCACTGAAGCTTTCTTT. Using reference TRBV5-5 and TRBJ1-1 for the parts outside the CDR3, the full variable domain is DAGVTQSPTHLIKTRGQQVTLRCSPISGHKSVSWYQQVLGQGPQFIFQYYEKEERGRGNFPDRFSARQFPNYSSELNVNALLLGDSALYLCASSPRTPRGTEAFFGQGTRLTVV.

Turning to this clonotype: The junction departs from germline at one end; a sequencing error may be responsible. The J gene is TRBJ1-3, the V gene TRBV5-3; 7 bases map to TRBD1. TRBV5-3 is an ORF, with its function uncertain. The CDR3 runs to 13 residues. CDR3: CASSSDRANTIYF. As DNA, the CDR3 is TGTGCCAGCAGCTCCGACAGGGCAAACACCATATATTTT.

This clonotype was counted at least ten times. V and J are TRBV7-6 and TRBJ2-1; the match to TRBD1 covers 7 bases. Germline V gene data show CDR1 as SGHVS and CDR2 as FNYEAQ. V lost 6 bases to trimming and J lost 3 bases; unmatched junction nucleotides: 2. This CDR3 is built from 13 residues. CDR3 amino acids: CASRRTGYNEQFF. The CDR3 nucleotides are TGTGCCAGCAGAAGGACAGGCTACAATGAGCAGTTCTTC.

The chain has TRBV7-8 and TRBJ1-3; D is undetermined. With 4 bases removed from V and 0 bases from J, the gap between germline ends came to 13 bases. The CDR3 length is 16 residues. Germline V gives CDR1 SGHVS, CDR2 FQNEAQ. The DNA for the CDR3 is TGTGCCAGCAGCTCTAGTAGGCTACTCTCTGGAAACACCATATATTTT. Protein sequence: CASSSSRLLSGNTIYF.

J is TRBJ2-4 and V is TRBV7-9; D assignment may be TRBD1 or TRBD2 (5 bases each). Germline CDR1 and CDR2: SEHNR and FQNEAQ (reference sequence). This CDR3 has 15 residues. Trimming stripped 5 bases from V and 9 bases from J, with 20 bases between. CDR3: CASSAPGTPTAIQYF. The CDR3 DNA reads TGTGCCAGCAGCGCCCCCGGGACCCCCACGGCCATTCAGTACTTC.

V and J are TRBV5-1 and TRBJ1-4; 8 bases fit TRBD1. Germline lookup yields CDR1 SGHRS and CDR2 YFSETQ. The CDR3 runs to 13 residues. V shed 4 bases, J shed 11 bases, and the junction held 7 bases outside the gene matches. The chain's CDR3 is CASSVTGVGKLFF. In nucleotides, the CDR3 is TGCGCCAGCAGCGTGACAGGGGTTGGGAAACTGTTTTTT.

The genes are TRBV5-1 and TRBJ1-4; D gene ambiguous. The CDR3 runs 14 residues. Germline assignment: CDR1 SGHRS and CDR2 YFSETQ. V shed 7 bases and J shed 0 bases, with 10 bases lying between them. The CDR3 region has the DNA TGCGCCAGCCGCGACACAGCAACTAATGAAAAACTGTTTTTT. This sequence encodes CASRDTATNEKLFF.